These 24 T cell receptor beta chains came from one sample sequenced in a study of cytotoxic CD8 clonotypes in ibrutinib-treated CLL. The method was immunoSEQ multiplex PCR; TCRdb's version includes in-frame clones alone and lacks a portion of them. The repertoire holds 150,000 or so clones, with nearly 90% as singletons. The sample in question was PBMCs, obtained at disease progression, from a patient treated with ibrutinib. The receptors shown here come from a human donor with chronic lymphocytic leukemia.

The V and J genes are TRBV2 and TRBJ2-3, with no clear D. The CDR3 covers 13 residues. Per germline, CDR1 SNHLY and CDR2 FYNNEI. V was shortened by 6 bases and J by 4 bases, with 11 bases between the two germline ends. The CDR3 protein is CASRNRAADTQYF. CDR3 nucleotide sequence: TGTGCCAGCAGGAATCGGGCAGCAGATACGCAGTATTTT.

J is TRBJ2-1 and V is TRBV5-4; weak D call: TRBD2 (5 bases). CDR1 and CDR2 (germline): SGHNT, YYREEE (reference sequence). This CDR3 has 15 amino acids. V was shortened by 3 bases and J by 2 bases, with 12 bases between the two germline ends. CDR3 loop: CASSSDPGTYNEQFF. The CDR3 region has the DNA TGTGCCAGCAGCTCGGACCCGGGGACCTACAATGAGCAGTTCTTC.

The chain carries TRBV6-6 and TRBJ2-5; D possibly corresponds to TRBD2 (5 bases). The V gene's germline CDR1 is MNHNY and CDR2 SVGAGI (reference sequence). Deletions cut 7 bases from V and 1 base from J, with 7 bases between. The CDR3 extends over 12 amino acids. The CDR3 DNA reads TGTGCCAGCACTGGACTCCAAGAGACCCAGTACTTC. Translated, it gives CASTGLQETQYF.

The V gene is TRBV19, the J gene TRBJ1-3; D is perhaps TRBD1 (5 bases). Germline V CDR1 and CDR2: LNHDA, SQIVND (reference sequence). This CDR3 region has 16 residues. V lost 3 bases, J lost 3 bases, and 15 bases lay in between. Here the CDR3 reads CASSIRDPRGGNTIYF. The CDR3 coding sequence is TGTGCCAGTAGTATTAGGGACCCCCGAGGTGGAAACACCATATATTTT.

The chain recombines TRBV7-6 with TRBJ1-4; perhaps TRBD1 as D (6 bases). The CDR3 sequence is 14 residues long. Germline V gene sequence: CDR1 SGHVS, CDR2 FNYEAQ. V lost 1 base and J 5 bases, leaving 8 bases between the germline ends. The CDR3 sequence is CASSLGGGNEKLFF. The CDR3 DNA is TGTGCCAGCAGCTTAGGAGGGGGGAATGAAAAACTGTTTTTT.

This rearrangement joins TRBV7-8 to TRBJ2-4; D tentatively reads TRBD1 or TRBD2 (5 bases each). The V and J ends lost 3 bases and 1 base respectively, with 19 bases between them. The V gene's germline CDR1 is SGHVS and CDR2 FQNEAQ. This CDR3 is 18 amino acids long. The CDR3 DNA follows: TGTGCCAGCAGCTTCCTCCGGGACCCCGAACAGGCCAAAAACATTCAGTACTTC. This translates into CASSFLRDPEQAKNIQYF.

This chain links TRBV5-8 with TRBJ1-5; D remains unclear. Germline V lookup: CDR1 SGHTS, CDR2 YDEGEE. The CDR3 contains 16 residues. Trimming stripped 4 bases from V and 6 bases from J, with 20 bases between. CDR3 sequence reads: CASSSPRLEGSQPQHF. CDR3 bases: TGTGCCAGCAGCAGCCCTCGGCTAGAAGGCAGTCAGCCCCAGCATTTT.

This chain links TRBV18 with TRBJ1-2; TRBD1 might be the D (5 bases). In germline, CDR1 is KGHSH, CDR2 LQKENI. This CDR3 contains 14 residues. The ends were cut back, 4 bases at V and 4 bases at J, with 13 bases in the middle. The CDR3 nucleotides are TGTGCCAGCTCACAAAAACAGGAGCTCTATGGCTACACCTTC. As protein: CASSQKQELYGYTF.

The J gene is TRBJ2-5, the V gene TRBV13; no definite D call. The germline V and J ends were trimmed by 3 bases and 3 bases, with 11 bases remaining between them. The CDR3 is 14 amino acids. Germline assignment: CDR1 PRHDT and CDR2 FYEKMQ (reference sequence). CDR3 in amino acids: CASSFVLRKETQYF. The CDR3 DNA reads TGTGCCAGCAGCTTCGTATTACGGAAAGAGACCCAGTACTTC.

The chain is built from TRBV7-9 and TRBJ2-7; the match to TRBD2 covers 8 bases. The germline V gene encodes CDR1 SEHNR and CDR2 FQNEAQ (reference sequence). J was trimmed by 0 bases and V by 0 bases; bases with no gene match: 7. The CDR3 contains 17 residues. The CDR3 is CASSLASGTRTSYEQYF. In DNA form, the CDR3 reads TGTGCCAGCAGCTTAGCCTCCGGGACTAGAACCTCCTACGAGCAGTACTTC.

A few counts support this clone. The rearrangement uses TRBV7-2 and TRBJ2-3, with D possibly called TRBD1 or TRBD2 (6 bases each). The CDR3 is 14 residues long. Germline CDR1 and CDR2: SGHTA and FQGNSA. V was shortened by 5 bases and J by 5 bases, with 14 bases between the two germline ends. The CDR3 nucleotides are TGTGCCAGCAGCAGGGGGGCACCACAAGATACGCAGTATTTT. Protein product: CASSRGAPQDTQYF.

The chain recombines TRBV4-1 with TRBJ2-1; 10 nucleotides line up with TRBD2. After removal of 2 bases from V and 7 bases from J, the junction contained 11 bases not matched to a gene. Germline lookup yields CDR1 MGHRA and CDR2 YSYEKL. This CDR3 has 17 amino acids. CDR3 protein: CASSQWERASGSNEQFF. DNA of the CDR3: TGCGCCAGCAGCCAATGGGAAAGGGCTAGCGGGAGTAATGAGCAGTTCTTC.

The chain uses TRBV7-6 and TRBJ2-1; D not resolved. CDR3 length equals 16 residues. V lost 1 base and J 0 bases, leaving 10 bases between the germline ends. Looked up from germline, CDR1 is SGHVS and CDR2 is FNYEAQ. DNA for the CDR3: TGTGCCAGCAGCTTAGTTCAGGAAATCTCCTACAATGAGCAGTTCTTC. This codes for CASSLVQEISYNEQFF. The full variable domain, rest sourced from reference TRBV7-6 and TRBJ2-1, is GAGVSQSPRYKVTKRGQDVALRCDPISGHVSLYWYRQALGQGPEFLTYFNYEAQQDKSGLPNDRFSAERPEGSISTLTIQRTEQRDSAMYRCASSLVQEISYNEQFFGPGTRLTVL.

The V gene is TRBV27, the J gene TRBJ2-3; no reliable D call. This CDR3 contains 14 residues. Deletions cut 5 bases from V and 0 bases from J, with 9 bases between. Per the germline V gene, CDR1 is MNHEY and CDR2 is SMNVEV (reference sequence). The CDR3 DNA follows: TGTGCCAGCAGTCGAACTCCTAGCACAGATACGCAGTATTTT. Its translation is CASSRTPSTDTQYF.

V usage is TRBV10-3 and J usage is TRBJ2-7, with D maybe TRBD2 (6 bases). Germline V gene data show CDR1 as ENHRY and CDR2 as SYGVKD. The CDR3 is 15 residues long. Trimming removed 0 bases from V and 4 bases from J, with 13 bases in between. The CDR3 DNA follows: TGTGCCATCAGTGAGTCGGCACTAGCTCTATACGAGCAGTACTTC. Its protein is CAISESALALYEQYF.

The V and J genes are TRBV19 and TRBJ2-4, with no clear D. The germline V gene has CDR1 LNHDA and CDR2 SQIVND (reference sequence). The CDR3 covers 19 residues. V was trimmed by 4 bases and J by 0 bases, leaving 22 bases between them. Here the CDR3 reads CASSTTSVRRDLAKNIQYF. The CDR3 nucleotides are TGTGCCAGTAGTACCACGTCGGTTCGCCGAGACCTAGCCAAAAACATTCAGTACTTC.

This clone was counted once. V is TRBV7-9 and J is TRBJ2-7; tentative D call: TRBD1 (6 bases). The V end was cut by 1 base, the J end by 3 bases, with 10 bases between. This CDR3 contains 14 residues. CDR1 and CDR2 (germline): SEHNR, FQNEAQ (reference sequence). CDR3 sequence: CASSLEDRNYEQYF. DNA of the CDR3: TGTGCCAGCAGCTTAGAGGACAGAAACTACGAGCAGTACTTC.

The V call is TRBV7-9, the J call TRBJ1-2, with no clear D. Trimming left V 1 base short and J 6 bases short, with 6 bases between. The CDR3 is 12 residues long. From germline, CDR1 is SEHNR and CDR2 FQNEAQ (reference sequence). The CDR3, as DNA: TGTGCCAGCAGCTTAGGGCAGAATGGCTACACCTTC. This gives the protein CASSLGQNGYTF.

V and J are TRBV27 and TRBJ2-7; D is ambiguous. Trimming pared 7 bases from V and 2 bases from J, leaving 24 bases between. This CDR3 contains 17 residues. In germline, CDR1 is MNHEY, CDR2 SMNVEV (reference sequence). Written as DNA, the CDR3 is TGTGCCAGCACCCCGGGCCTTGCACTGGTCGGAACCTACGAGCAGTACTTC. The encoded protein is CASTPGLALVGTYEQYF.

V and J are TRBV10-2 and TRBJ1-1; D is undetermined. V dropped 4 bases and J dropped 3 bases, with 9 bases sitting between them. The CDR3 length is 13 residues. Germline V gene sequence: CDR1 WSHSY, CDR2 SAAADI. CDR3 DNA: TGCGCCAGCAGTGTCAAAGGTCACACTGAAGCTTTCTTT. This gives the protein CASSVKGHTEAFF.

This clone has a handful of counts. V and J are TRBV4-1 and TRBJ1-2, with D unresolved. The CDR3 covers 15 residues. V was pared by 2 bases and J by 4 bases, with 14 bases between. Per germline, CDR1 MGHRA and CDR2 YSYEKL. The CDR3 here is CASSQTYNTRYGYTF. The DNA for the CDR3 is TGCGCCAGCAGCCAAACCTACAACACCCGCTATGGCTACACCTTC.

The chain couples TRBV11-2 to TRBJ2-1; 9 nucleotides agree with TRBD2. This CDR3 comprises 18 residues. V was clipped by 5 bases and J by 0 bases; unmatched bases: 11. Germline CDR1 and CDR2: SGHAT and FQNNGV. CDR3 loop: CASSPPQSGRSSYNEQFF. As DNA, the CDR3 is TGTGCCAGCAGCCCACCTCAGAGCGGGAGGAGCTCCTACAATGAGCAGTTCTTC.

The chain recombines TRBV5-1 with TRBJ2-7; TRBD1 aligns across 10 bases. The V segment lost 0 bases and the J segment 5 bases; nucleotides outside the gene matches: 8. Germline lookup yields CDR1 SGHRS and CDR2 YFSETQ. CDR3 size: 16 residues. The CDR3 loop reads CASSLALGTGVDEQYF. CDR3 nucleotide sequence: TGCGCCAGCAGCTTGGCCCTAGGGACAGGGGTTGACGAGCAGTACTTC.

This chain connects TRBV11-2 to TRBJ2-1; TRBD2 matches at 8 bases. The J segment lost 4 bases and the V segment lost 5 bases, leaving 13 bases of the junction unmatched. CDR1 is SGHAT, CDR2 FQNNGV, per germline. The CDR3 contains 17 residues. CDR3 nucleotides: TGTGCCAGCAGCAGTGCGGCGGGAGGTGTGGGGTACAATGAGCAGTTCTTC. Amino acids: CASSSAAGGVGYNEQFF.